The 32 T cell receptor beta chains reported below all come from one sample, sequenced in a study of blood T cells in healthy people across ages. A second PCR, run for roughly 7 to 12 cycles, used a sample-barcoded 5' primer plus a J-beta primer mix. Via MiXCR, TCRdb re-called the 5' RACE reads, giving one row per CDR3 protein. This table holds 600,000 or so distinct CDR3 sequences, about 30% found once. The sequencing sample was made of blood. The source of these receptors is a woman of 80 years or more in good health.

This clonotype was seen at least ten times. The genes are TRBV4-1 and TRBJ1-2; the D gene is possibly TRBD1 (6 bases). Trimming cost V 1 base and J 4 bases, with 13 bases left between them. Per the germline V gene, CDR1 is MGHRA and CDR2 is YSYEKL. The CDR3 sequence is 15 residues long. The CDR3 loop reads CASSQVPTGFYGYTF. Written as DNA, the CDR3 is TGCGCCAGCAGCCAAGTCCCGACAGGTTTCTATGGCTACACCTTC.

This clonotype was recorded many times. This rearrangement joins TRBV5-5 to TRBJ2-6; 7 nucleotides match TRBD1. Trimming took 4 bases from V and 1 from J; bases not matched to a gene: 8. CDR3 size: 17 residues. Germline V gene data show CDR1 as SGHKS and CDR2 as YYEKEE (reference sequence). CDR3 DNA sequence: TGTGCCAGCAGCGCCGGGACAGCGCTTTCTGGGGCCAACGTCCTGACTTTC. This codes for CASSAGTALSGANVLTF. The variable domain in full, completed from reference TRBV5-5 and TRBJ2-6, reads DAGVTQSPTHLIKTRGQQVTLRCSPISGHKSVSWYQQVLGQGPQFIFQYYEKEERGRGNFPDRFSARQFPNYSSELNVNALLLGDSALYLCASSAGTALSGANVLTFGAGSRLTVL.

A few counts support this clonotype. The V and J genes are TRBV28 and TRBJ1-1; D possibly corresponds to TRBD1 (5 bases). Trimming shortened V by 1 base and J by 1 base, and 10 bases separated the two germline ends. This CDR3 region has 15 residues. In germline, CDR1 is MDHEN, CDR2 SYDVKM. CDR3 region: CASSLSGGKNTEAFF. CDR3 coding DNA: TGTGCCAGCAGTTTATCGGGGGGGAAGAACACTGAAGCTTTCTTT.

In this sample, this clonotype turned up a few times. The chain is built from TRBV30 and TRBJ1-2; D is possibly TRBD1 (5 bases). V was cut by 2 bases and J by 5 bases, with 15 bases left in between. Germline V gene sequence: CDR1 GTSNPN, CDR2 SVGIG (reference sequence). CDR3 length equals 14 residues. CDR3 protein: CAWSRQSTTYGYTF. The CDR3 DNA sequence: TGTGCCTGGAGTAGACAGAGTACAACATATGGCTACACCTTC.

This clonotype was observed many times. This sequence joins TRBV20-1 and TRBJ1-5; 9 bases are a match to TRBD1. The germline V gene has CDR1 DFQATT and CDR2 SNEGSKA (reference sequence). V shed 6 bases and J 7 bases; nucleotides not matched to a gene: 13. CDR3 length: 15 residues. CDR3 nucleotides: TGCAGTGCCCCGCCGGGGACAGGGTACGGACAGCCCCAGCATTTT. Translated: CSAPPGTGYGQPQHF.

This clonotype turned up a few times. CDR3 sequence (DNA): TGTGCCAGCAGTTACTCCGGACAGGGAAGGACTGAAGCTTTCTTT. Translated, it gives CASSYSGQGRTEAFF. The rearrangement uses TRBV6-2 or TRBV6-3 and TRBJ1-1; TRBD1 agrees at 8 bases. The CDR3 consists of 15 residues. The V gene's germline CDR1 is MNHEY and CDR2 SVGEGT. Germline trimming cut 0 bases from V and 5 bases from J; bases unmatched to any gene: 5.

In this sample, this clonotype turned up a few times. The chain recombines TRBV29-1 with TRBJ2-1; D possibly corresponds to TRBD2 (6 bases). Trimming stripped 7 bases from V and 9 bases from J, with 13 bases between. The CDR3 is made up of 11 amino acids. Germline V lookup: CDR1 SQVTM, CDR2 ANQGSEA. CDR3 in DNA: TGCAGCGGACTAGAAGCGGGTGAGCAGTTCTTC. This encodes CSGLEAGEQFF.

J is TRBJ2-1 and V is TRBV27; no firm D call. Gene TRBJ2-7 matches the end of the DNA better, so the J call may be wrong. Germline values: CDR1 MNHEY, CDR2 SMNVEV (reference sequence). This CDR3 region has 13 residues. This CDR3 reads CASSYASPNEQYF. CDR3 nucleotides: TGTGCCAGCAGTTATGCTAGTCCCAATGAGCAGTACTTC.

V gene TRBV30 combines with J gene TRBJ1-1; tentatively, D is TRBD1 (6 bases). The germline gives CDR1 GTSNPN, CDR2 SVGIG (reference sequence). V lost 3 bases and J lost 0, with 11 bases in between. The length of the CDR3 is 14 residues. CDR3 region: CAWRLGQLNTEAFF. As DNA, the CDR3 is TGTGCCTGGAGGCTCGGACAGCTGAACACTGAAGCTTTCTTT.

This clonotype was recorded only once. Possible read error: a much larger clone is one base away. The chain joins TRBV24-1 to TRBJ2-1, with 10 bases matching TRBD1. The CDR3 totals 15 residues. Germline CDR1 reads KGHDR; CDR2 reads SFDVKD. With V trimmed by 3 bases and J by 8 bases, 6 bases remained unmatched. CDR3 nucleotides: TGTGCCACCAGTGATCCCGGGACAGGGGCGGATGAGCAGTTCTTC. It is translated as CATSDPGTGADEQFF.

This clonotype was picked up many times. The chain's CDR3 is CASSPTTLAGGPDEQYF. CDR3 in DNA: TGTGCCAGCAGCCCTACAACCCTAGCGGGGGGTCCCGACGAGCAGTACTTC. The gene calls are TRBV11-2 and TRBJ2-7; 11 bases are a match to TRBD2. Germline loops: CDR1 SGHAT, CDR2 FQNNGV. The CDR3 is made up of 17 amino acids. J gave up 5 bases and V 5 bases, and 14 bases lay outside the gene matches. Full variable domain (remainder filled in from reference TRBV11-2 and TRBJ2-7): EAGVAQSPRYKIIEKRQSVAFWCNPISGHATLYWYQQILGQGPKLLIQFQNNGVVDDSQLPKDRFSAERLKGVDSTLKIQPAKLEDSAVYLCASSPTTLAGGPDEQYFGPGTRLTVT.

Comment on this clonotype: The CDR3 ends on some other residue instead of the conserved phenylalanine or tryptophan, so this is likely a read error. The rearrangement links TRBV7-9 to TRBJ2-6; no firm D call. Germline V lookup: CDR1 SEHNR, CDR2 FQNEAQ (reference sequence). There are 16 residues in the CDR3. This CDR3 is CASSSTDASGANVLTV. Here the CDR3 DNA reads TGTGCCAGTAGCTCGACGGACGCATCTGGGGCCAACGTCCTGACTGTC.

The chain couples TRBV2 to TRBJ2-7; D possibly corresponds to TRBD2 (7 bases). The germline V gene encodes CDR1 SNHLY and CDR2 FYNNEI. Trimming left V 8 bases short and J 0 bases short, with 14 bases between. The CDR3 spans 14 residues. The CDR3 DNA reads TGTGCCAGCCAGGCGGGGGCCAACTCCTACGAGCAGTACTTC. This codes for CASQAGANSYEQYF.

This clonotype was observed at least ten times. The chain carries TRBV12-3 or TRBV12-4 and TRBJ2-5, with D perhaps matching TRBD1 (6 bases). With 6 bases removed from V and 3 bases from J, the gap between germline ends came to 11 bases. The CDR3 is 13 residues long. CDR3 in DNA: TGTGCCAGCAGCCTACAGGGAAAAGAGACCCAGTACTTC. It yields the protein CASSLQGKETQYF.

In its sample, this clonotype was seen many times. The chain has TRBV6-6 and TRBJ1-1; tentative D call: TRBD1 (6 bases). V was pared by 8 bases and J by 2 bases, with 15 bases between. This CDR3 has 14 residues. CDR1 MNHNY and CDR2 SVGAGI come from the germline V gene (reference sequence). CDR3 nucleotides: TGTGCCAGCCACTTAGGGGGGCTTAACACTGAAGCTTTCTTT. Its translation is CASHLGGLNTEAFF.

With regard to this clonotype: Given a much more abundant clone one base away, this may be a read error. The chain employs TRBV24-1 and TRBJ2-7; D remains unclear. V was trimmed by 2 bases and J by 3 bases, leaving 7 bases between them. This CDR3 region has 13 residues. Germline loops: CDR1 KGHDR, CDR2 SFDVKD. CDR3 bases: TGTGCCACCAGTGATTCCGGTCGCTACGAGCAGTACTTC. It specifies CATSDSGRYEQYF.

This clonotype was observed at least ten times. The chain combines TRBV5-1 with TRBJ2-6, with D possibly matching TRBD1 (6 bases). Trimming took off 4 bases at V and 0 bases at J, with 14 bases between the two ends. The CDR3 has 17 residues. CDR1 is SGHRS and CDR2 is YFSETQ in the germline V gene. CDR3 region: CASSPTGMSSGANVLTF. DNA of the CDR3: TGCGCCAGCAGCCCGACAGGCATGTCCTCTGGGGCCAACGTCCTGACTTTC.

Worth noting for this clonotype: This may come from a read error, since a much larger clone is one base off. The V call is TRBV7-2, the J call TRBJ2-1; 9 nucleotides agree with TRBD1. The J call may be incorrect, as the DNA end agrees better with TRBJ2-7. The V gene's germline CDR1 is SGHTA and CDR2 FQGNSA. The CDR3 totals 19 residues. CDR3 loop: CASSFRDREVGEIFNEQYF. The CDR3 bases are TGTGCCAGCAGCTTCCGGGACAGGGAAGTTGGTGAGATTTTCAATGAGCAGTACTTC.

This clonotype has just a few counts. This chain links TRBV20-1 with TRBJ2-5, with 9 bases lining up with TRBD2. Per the germline V gene, CDR1 is DFQATT and CDR2 is SNEGSKA (reference sequence). CDR3 length equals 18 residues. V was pared by 0 bases and J by 2 bases, with 13 bases of the junction left unmatched. The CDR3: CSARDGGPAGGYQETQYF. The CDR3 DNA reads as TGCAGTGCTAGAGATGGAGGGCCAGCGGGGGGATATCAAGAGACCCAGTACTTC.

Comment on this clonotype: Germline and junction disagree at one end, which may indicate a read error. V and J are TRBV6-2 or TRBV6-3 and TRBJ2-5; 7 bases map to TRBD1. In germline, CDR1 is MNHEY, CDR2 SVGEGT. This CDR3 spans 13 amino acids. The CDR3 DNA reads as TGTGCCAGCAGTAGGGACAGACAAGAGGCCCAGTACTTC. It codes for CASSRDRQEAQYF.

This clonotype was observed many times. A much bigger clone sits one base away, suggesting this may be a read error. J is TRBJ2-5 and V is TRBV29-1; the D gene is possibly TRBD2 (6 bases). Trimming stripped 4 bases from V and 2 bases from J, with 11 bases between. The length of the CDR3 is 13 residues. Germline CDR1 SQVTM, CDR2 ANQGSEA. In DNA, the CDR3 is TGCAGCGTTGGCGTGGCGGGACAAGAGACCCAGTACTTC. The encoded protein is CSVGVAGQETQYF.

This clonotype appeared many times. The chain uses TRBV14 and TRBJ2-1; D possibly uses TRBD1 or TRBD2 (5 bases each). Germline V gene lookup returns CDR1 SGHDN and CDR2 FVKESK. The CDR3 contains 16 residues. The V gene lost 1 base and the J gene lost 9 bases, with 19 bases spanning the gap. CDR3 protein: CASSQASGKRGGEQFF. The CDR3 DNA reads as TGTGCCAGCAGCCAAGCCTCGGGAAAGAGGGGCGGTGAGCAGTTCTTC.

Many counts were recorded for this clonotype. The chain uses TRBV12-5 and TRBJ2-7, with 11 nucleotides matching TRBD1. Per the germline V gene, CDR1 is LGHNT and CDR2 is FRNRAP. The CDR3 is 15 amino acids. The V gene end was trimmed by 5 bases and the J gene end by 3 bases; junction bases not matched to a gene: 6. CDR3: CASGTGTGGVYEQYF. The CDR3 DNA reads TGTGCTAGTGGTACCGGGACAGGGGGTGTCTACGAGCAGTACTTC.

Note on this clonotype: This may be a read error: a much more frequent sequence differs by one nucleotide. The chain is built from TRBV4-1 and TRBJ2-4; D is unclear. TRBJ2-5 matches the DNA end more closely, so the J call is doubtful. CDR1 is MGHRA and CDR2 is YSYEKL in the germline V gene. This CDR3 is built from 14 residues. CDR3 loop: CASSCLRLGETQYF. The CDR3 region has the DNA TGCGCCAGCAGCTGCCTACGACTGGGGGAGACCCAGTACTTC.

A remark on this clonotype: The junction departs from the called germline gene at one end, perhaps through a read error. V is TRBV29-1 and J is TRBJ2-1, with D possibly TRBD2 on 5 matching bases. The CDR3 sequence is 13 residues long. Germline lookup yields CDR1 SQVTM and CDR2 ANQGSEA. The CDR3 DNA is TGCAGCGTTGAAGACCCGGAGTTATGGGAGCAGGACTTC. This translates into CSVEDPELWEQDF.

Details on this clonotype: This may come from a read error, since a much larger clone is one base off. V gene TRBV7-2 combines with J gene TRBJ1-4; D not resolved. V was pared by 1 base and J by 16 bases, with 16 bases between. Looked up from germline, CDR1 is SGHTA and CDR2 is FQGNSA. This CDR3 comprises 13 residues. For the CDR3, the DNA is TGTGCCAGCAGCTTAGACTTCAATCAGGTGCGGTTTTTT. Its protein is CASSLDFNQVRFF.

The rearrangement links TRBV7-8 to TRBJ2-4; D may correspond to TRBD1 or TRBD2 (5 bases each). The J call is uncertain, as TRBJ2-7 better fits the DNA end. This CDR3 comprises 15 residues. CDR1 SGHVS and CDR2 FQNEAQ come from the germline V gene. This CDR3 reads CASSLGSGRGYEQYF. DNA of the CDR3: TGTGCCAGCAGCTTAGGGTCAGGGAGAGGCTACGAGCAGTACTTC.

Points on this clonotype: Just one base apart from a much larger clone, this may be a read error. V gene TRBV6-2 or TRBV6-3 combines with J gene TRBJ2-3; no firm D call. There are 17 residues in the CDR3. The germline V gene encodes CDR1 MNHEY and CDR2 SVGEGT. V was trimmed by 4 bases and J by 6 bases, leaving 23 bases between them. For the CDR3, the DNA is TGTGCCAGCAGTTCCCCGGATTTCGGCACCTGGATGGATACGCAGTATTTT. The encoded protein is CASSSPDFGTWMDTQYF.

The chain uses TRBV7-9 and TRBJ2-1; either TRBD1 or TRBD2 may fit D (6 bases each). This CDR3 contains 15 residues. Germline V lookup: CDR1 SEHNR, CDR2 FQNEAQ (reference sequence). V was trimmed by 6 bases and J by 4 bases, leaving 16 bases between them. CDR3 DNA sequence: TGTGCCAGCAGAGAGGGGGGCCCGTTGTACAATGAGCAGTTCTTC. Its protein product is CASREGGPLYNEQFF.

The chain couples TRBV5-1 to TRBJ1-1, with D tentatively TRBD1 (5 bases). Germline CDR1 reads SGHRS; CDR2 reads YFSETQ. This CDR3 has 15 amino acids. Trimming pared 0 bases from V and 4 bases from J, leaving 13 bases between. The CDR3 region has the DNA TGCGCCAGCAGCTTGGGCGGGGGGTCCGTCACTGAAGCTTTCTTT. Translating gives CASSLGGGSVTEAFF.

The gene calls are TRBV6-1 and TRBJ1-5, with D unresolved. Trimming took 6 bases from V and 4 from J, leaving 10 bases between them. Per the germline V gene, CDR1 is MNHNS and CDR2 is SASEGT. The CDR3 is made up of 13 amino acids. In DNA form, the CDR3 reads TGTGCCAGCAGGGTCACAGAGAATCAGCCCCAGCATTTT. Protein sequence: CASRVTENQPQHF.

The table lists this clonotype with a few counts. A much bigger clone sits one base away, suggesting this may be a read error. V is TRBV3-1 and J is TRBJ2-7; D is ambiguous. Trimming stripped 4 bases from V and 5 bases from J, with 12 bases between. The CDR3 is 13 amino acids. The germline CDR1 and CDR2 sequences are LGHDT and YNNKEL (reference sequence). CDR3 coding DNA: TGTGCCAGCAGCCTGCCCCCTTTCCACGAGCAGTACTTC. This sequence encodes CASSLPPFHEQYF.